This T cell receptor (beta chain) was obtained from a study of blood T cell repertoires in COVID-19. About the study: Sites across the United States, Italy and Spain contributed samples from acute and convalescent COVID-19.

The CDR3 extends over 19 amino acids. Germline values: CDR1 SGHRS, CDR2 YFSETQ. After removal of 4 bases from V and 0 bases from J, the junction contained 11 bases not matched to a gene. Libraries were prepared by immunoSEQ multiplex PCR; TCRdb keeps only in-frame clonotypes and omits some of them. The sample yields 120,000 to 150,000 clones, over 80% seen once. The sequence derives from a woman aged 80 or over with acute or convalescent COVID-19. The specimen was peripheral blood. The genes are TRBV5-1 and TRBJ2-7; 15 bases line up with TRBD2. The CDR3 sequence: CASSTRTSGGAFYSYEQYF. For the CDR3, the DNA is TGCGCCAGCAGCACTCGGACTAGCGGGGGGGCCTTTTACTCCTACGAGCAGTACTTC.